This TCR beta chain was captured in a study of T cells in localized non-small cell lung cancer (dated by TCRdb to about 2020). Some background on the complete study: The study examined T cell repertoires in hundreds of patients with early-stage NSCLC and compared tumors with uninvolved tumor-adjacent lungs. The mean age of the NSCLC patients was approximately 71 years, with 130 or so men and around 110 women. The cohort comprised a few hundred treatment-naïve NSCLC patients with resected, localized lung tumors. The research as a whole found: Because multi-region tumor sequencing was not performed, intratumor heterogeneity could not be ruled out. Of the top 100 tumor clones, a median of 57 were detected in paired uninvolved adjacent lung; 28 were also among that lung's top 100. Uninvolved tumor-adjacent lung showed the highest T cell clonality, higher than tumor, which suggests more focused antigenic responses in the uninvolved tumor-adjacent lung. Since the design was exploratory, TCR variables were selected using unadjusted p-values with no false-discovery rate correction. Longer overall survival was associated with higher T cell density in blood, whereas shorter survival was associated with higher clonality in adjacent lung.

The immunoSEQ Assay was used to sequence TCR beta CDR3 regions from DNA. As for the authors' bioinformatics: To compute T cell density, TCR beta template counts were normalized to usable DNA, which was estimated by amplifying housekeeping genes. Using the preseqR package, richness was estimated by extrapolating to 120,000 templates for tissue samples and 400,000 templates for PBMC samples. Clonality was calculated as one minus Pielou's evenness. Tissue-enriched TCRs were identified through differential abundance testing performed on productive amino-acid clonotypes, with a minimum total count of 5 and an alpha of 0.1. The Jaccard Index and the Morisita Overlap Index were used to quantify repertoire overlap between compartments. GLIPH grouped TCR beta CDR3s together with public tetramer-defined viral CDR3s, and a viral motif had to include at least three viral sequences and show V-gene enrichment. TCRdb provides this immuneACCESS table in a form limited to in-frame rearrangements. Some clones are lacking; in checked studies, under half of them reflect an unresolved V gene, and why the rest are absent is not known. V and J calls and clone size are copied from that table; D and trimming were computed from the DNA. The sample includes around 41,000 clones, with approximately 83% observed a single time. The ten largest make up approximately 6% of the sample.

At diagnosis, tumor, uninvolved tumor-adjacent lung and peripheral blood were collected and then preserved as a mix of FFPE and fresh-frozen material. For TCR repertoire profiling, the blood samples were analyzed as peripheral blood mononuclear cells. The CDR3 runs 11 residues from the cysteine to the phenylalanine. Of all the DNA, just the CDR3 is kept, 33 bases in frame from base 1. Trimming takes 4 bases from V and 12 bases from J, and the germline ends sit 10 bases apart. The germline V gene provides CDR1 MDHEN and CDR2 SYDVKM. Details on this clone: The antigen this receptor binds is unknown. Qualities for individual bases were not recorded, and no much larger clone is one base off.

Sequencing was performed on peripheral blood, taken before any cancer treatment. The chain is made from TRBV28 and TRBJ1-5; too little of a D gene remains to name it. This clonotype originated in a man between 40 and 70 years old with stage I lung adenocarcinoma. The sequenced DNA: TGTGCCAGCAGTTCCGGACCAGTCCAGCATTTT. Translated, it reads CASSSGPVQHF. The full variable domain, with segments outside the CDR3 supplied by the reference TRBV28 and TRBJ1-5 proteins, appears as DVKVTQSSRYLVKRTGEKVFLECVQDMDHENMFWYRQDPGLGLRLIYFSYDVKMKEKGDIPEGYSVSREKKERFSLILESASTNQTSMYLCASSSGPVQHFGDGTRLSIL.